A selection of T cell receptor beta chains follows, all from one sample in a study of T-cell reconstitution after alpha-beta-depleted transplantation in children. TCRdb processed the PCR reads anew with MiXCR; each CDR3 protein has one entry. The sample yields 250,000 to 300,000 distinct CDR3 sequences, 10% seen once. The sample in question was PBMCs, obtained before TCRalphabeta/CD19-depleted stem cell transplant. Source of these receptors: a boy younger than two with acute myeloid leukemia, due to receive a stem cell transplant. The CDR3 runs from the conserved cysteine through the conserved F or W. The D gene is left open where the match is weak. Clone size is not always given. Where it is, it says once, few, many or a class for expanded clones.

v_gene	abundance	d_gene	j_gene	CDR3aa	CDR3nt
TRBV9	.	TRBD1	TRBJ2-1	CASSVVWTGSPNEQFF	TGTGCCAGCAGCGTCGTCTGGACAGGGAGCCCCAATGAGCAGTTCTTC
TRBV6-1	.	.	TRBJ2-6	CASRTRSGANVLTF	TGTGCCAGCAGGACCCGCTCTGGGGCCAACGTCCTGACTTTC
TRBV29-1	many	TRBD1	TRBJ1-1	CSVWDREDTEAFF	TGCAGCGTTTGGGACAGGGAGGACACTGAAGCTTTCTTT
TRBV7-3	few	TRBD1	TRBJ2-3	CASRRQGAGDTQYF	TGTGCCAGCAGACGTCAGGGGGCGGGGGATACGCAGTATTTT
TRBV6-5	few	TRBD1	TRBJ2-5	CASSFLTGVETQYF	TGTGCCAGCAGTTTCCTGACAGGGGTGGAGACCCAGTACTTC
TRBV29-1	many	.	TRBJ2-2	CSVWYITTGELFF	TGCAGCGTTTGGTACATCACCACCGGGGAGCTGTTTTTT
TRBV7-9	many	.	TRBJ2-7	CASNGGRNEQYF	TGTGCCAGCAACGGAGGCCGAAACGAGCAGTACTTC
TRBV7-2	few	TRBD2	TRBJ2-2	CASSLVAGNVGELFF	TGTGCCAGCAGCTTAGTAGCGGGGAATGTCGGGGAGCTGTTTTTT
TRBV19	many	TRBD1	TRBJ2-7	CASRGLDRAYEQYF	TGTGCCAGTAGGGGTTTAGACAGGGCCTACGAGCAGTACTTC
TRBV12-3/TRBV12-4	.	.	TRBJ1-6	CASSWGSSPLHF	TGTGCCAGCAGTTGGGGGAGTTCACCCCTCCACTTT
TRBV7-9	many	TRBD2	TRBJ2-1	CASSLGRLAGGPATYNEQFF	TGTGCCAGCAGCTTAGGAAGACTAGCGGGGGGGCCCGCTACCTACAATGAGCAGTTCTTC
TRBV4-1	few	.	TRBJ1-2	CASSQTGTLGYTF	TGCGCCAGCAGCCAAACCGGGACGCTCGGCTACACCTTC